Each of the 24 T cell receptor beta chains below was sequenced from the same sample in a study of beta chain features in type 1 diabetes. Every isolated RNA sample was fully reverse transcribed, so sequencing captured expressed TCRB transcripts. TCRdb's table, derived via immunoSEQ multiplex PCR, lists solely in-frame clones and lacks some. The sample includes 120,000 to 150,000 clones, 10% of them seen just once. Sample: naive CD4+ T cells from blood. The receptor source for this set is a man aged 18 to 29 in good health.

This clone was counted many times. This rearrangement joins TRBV5-4 to TRBJ2-1, with D possibly TRBD1 on 7 matching bases. Trimming removed 0 bases from V and 7 bases from J, with 14 bases in between. Germline CDR1 reads SGHNT; CDR2 reads YYREEE (reference sequence). This CDR3 is built from 15 residues. This CDR3 is CASSLAGAGGNEQFF. For the CDR3, the DNA is TGTGCCAGCAGCTTGGCCGGGGCAGGGGGGAATGAGCAGTTCTTC.

This clone was counted between two and nine times. V is TRBV4-2 and J is TRBJ2-2, with 10 bases fitting TRBD1. The germline V gene encodes CDR1 LGHNA and CDR2 YNFKEQ. Trimming removed 2 bases from V and 6 bases from J; junction bases left unmatched: 3. This CDR3 comprises 15 residues. CDR3 in DNA: TGTGCCAGCAGCCAAAGGACAGGGGGTCCCGGGGAGCTGTTTTTT. As protein: CASSQRTGGPGELFF.

This clone was seen only a few times. The V call is TRBV28, the J call TRBJ2-3; possible D gene TRBD2, 5 bases. The CDR3 length is 14 residues. The germline V gene has CDR1 MDHEN and CDR2 SYDVKM. Trimming removed 10 bases at V and 0 bases at J, with 14 bases between. For the CDR3, the DNA is TGTGCCACCGTGATTCCGGGGAGCACAGATACGCAGTATTTT. Encoded protein: CATVIPGSTDTQYF. Full variable domain (rest looked up from reference TRBV28 and TRBJ2-3): DVKVTQSSRYLVKRTGEKVFLECVQDMDHENMFWYRQDPGLGLRLIYFSYDVKMKEKGDIPEGYSVSREKKERFSLILESASTNQTSMYLCATVIPGSTDTQYFGPGTRLTVL.

The chain employs TRBV5-1 and TRBJ2-2; 8 bases are a match to TRBD1. Per the germline V gene, CDR1 is SGHRS and CDR2 is YFSETQ. Germline trimming cut 6 bases from V and 4 bases from J; bases unmatched to any gene: 5. The CDR3 is 14 amino acids. In nucleotides, the CDR3 is TGCGCCAGCACCCCCACAGGGGGCACCGGGGAGCTGTTTTTT. This translates into CASTPTGGTGELFF.

The chain joins TRBV4-3 to TRBJ1-2, with D possibly TRBD1 on 5 matching bases. Trimming removed 0 bases at V and 6 bases at J, with 14 bases between. Germline V gene data show CDR1 as LGHNA and CDR2 as YSLEER. The CDR3 is 15 residues long. The DNA of the CDR3 is TGCGCCAGCAGCCAAGATCAAGCAGGGAGGGATGGCTACACCTTC. It codes for CASSQDQAGRDGYTF.

This clone was seen more than once but under ten times. The genes are TRBV9 and TRBJ2-1; 15 bases fit TRBD2. The ends lost 3 bases at V and 2 bases at J; junction bases unmatched: 3. The CDR3 runs 17 residues. CDR1 and CDR2 (germline): SGDLS, YYNGEE. The CDR3 loop reads CASSEGLAGGPYNEQFF. In DNA, the CDR3 is TGTGCCAGCAGCGAGGGACTAGCGGGGGGCCCCTACAATGAGCAGTTCTTC.

The V call is TRBV28, the J call TRBJ2-1, with TRBD2 matching over 10 bases. The CDR3 covers 15 residues. Per the germline V gene, CDR1 is MDHEN and CDR2 is SYDVKM. The ends lost 5 bases at V and 4 bases at J; junction bases unmatched: 5. The CDR3 region has the DNA TGTGCCAGCAGTCCTAGCGGGGGTAAATACAATGAGCAGTTCTTC. It yields the protein CASSPSGGKYNEQFF. The variable domain in full, with the rest retrieved from reference TRBV28 and TRBJ2-1, is DVKVTQSSRYLVKRTGEKVFLECVQDMDHENMFWYRQDPGLGLRLIYFSYDVKMKEKGDIPEGYSVSREKKERFSLILESASTNQTSMYLCASSPSGGKYNEQFFGPGTRLTVL.

This rearrangement joins TRBV5-4 to TRBJ1-1; 9 positions match TRBD1. The V segment lost 4 bases and the J segment 1 base; nucleotides outside the gene matches: 5. The CDR3 contains 15 residues. CDR1 is SGHNT and CDR2 is YYREEE in the germline V gene (reference sequence). CDR3: CASSLGTGRNTEAFF. Here the CDR3 DNA reads TGTGCCAGCAGCCTGGGGACAGGGAGGAACACTGAAGCTTTCTTT.

This clone showed up just a few times. V usage is TRBV18 and J usage is TRBJ1-6; D unresolved. Per germline, CDR1 KGHSH and CDR2 LQKENI. The CDR3 spans 14 residues. V lost 2 bases and J 9 bases, leaving 11 bases between the germline ends. The CDR3 protein is CASSPERVGSPLHF. CDR3 sequence (DNA): TGTGCCAGCTCACCAGAGAGGGTGGGTTCACCCCTCCACTTT.

This clone was seen a few times. The chain has TRBV11-2 and TRBJ1-2; tentative D call: TRBD1 (6 bases). Germline V gene sequence: CDR1 SGHAT, CDR2 FQNNGV. This CDR3 contains 16 residues. Between the trimmed V and J ends, which lost 3 bases and 3 bases, there was a span of 17 bases. In DNA, the CDR3 is TGTGCCAGCAGCTTGAGGCAGGGGTTAATTGACTATGGCTACACCTTC. This codes for CASSLRQGLIDYGYTF. Full variable domain (remainder filled in from reference TRBV11-2 and TRBJ1-2): EAGVAQSPRYKIIEKRQSVAFWCNPISGHATLYWYQQILGQGPKLLIQFQNNGVVDDSQLPKDRFSAERLKGVDSTLKIQPAKLEDSAVYLCASSLRQGLIDYGYTFGSGTRLTVV.

Ten or more counts support this clone. This sequence joins TRBV29-1 and TRBJ1-5, with D maybe TRBD1 (6 bases). The ends were cut back, 7 bases at V and 3 bases at J, with 10 bases in the middle. CDR1 and CDR2 (germline): SQVTM, ANQGSEA. This CDR3 is 12 amino acids long. Here the CDR3 reads CSAGGPNQPQHF. The CDR3 nucleotides read TGCAGCGCCGGGGGGCCCAATCAGCCCCAGCATTTT.

This clone was picked up a small number of times. The chain links TRBV28 to TRBJ1-2, with a tentative D call TRBD1 (5 bases). This CDR3 is built from 14 residues. V shed 7 bases and J shed 3 bases, with 15 bases lying between them. From germline, CDR1 is MDHEN and CDR2 SYDVKM. CDR3 protein: CASTYSTDYYGYTF. The DNA for the CDR3 is TGTGCCAGCACTTACTCGACAGACTACTATGGCTACACCTTC.

This clone was counted a few times. J is TRBJ2-7 and V is TRBV6-6, with D possibly matching TRBD1 (5 bases). Germline assignment: CDR1 MNHNY and CDR2 SVGAGI (reference sequence). V shed 4 bases and J shed 3 bases, with 16 bases lying between them. The CDR3 spans 15 residues. CDR3 residues: CASSSIQASFYEQYF. CDR3 DNA sequence: TGTGCCAGCAGTTCCATACAGGCGTCATTCTACGAGCAGTACTTC.

This clone came up a few times. The CDR3 sequence is CASSLGTGGTDTQYF. The CDR3 DNA sequence: TGTGCCAGCAGCTTGGGGACAGGGGGAACAGATACGCAGTATTTT. The V gene is TRBV5-6, the J gene TRBJ2-3; 10 positions match TRBD1. The CDR3 has 15 amino acids. Per the germline V gene, CDR1 is SGHDT and CDR2 is YYEEEE. The trim removed 0 bases at V and 3 bases at J, leaving 1 base unmatched.

The chain joins TRBV15 to TRBJ1-5; TRBD1 matches 7 bases. The V segment lost 3 bases and the J segment 4 bases; nucleotides outside the gene matches: 6. CDR1 is LNHNV, CDR2 YYDKDF, per germline (reference sequence). The CDR3 spans 15 residues. The DNA of the CDR3 is TGTGCCACCAGCAGTACAGGGGCGCCTAATCAGCCCCAGCATTTT. This translates into CATSSTGAPNQPQHF.

The CDR3 sequence is CASSVTQGAEQFF. Here the CDR3 DNA reads TGTGCCAGCAGTGTCACCCAGGGGGCTGAGCAGTTCTTC. The rearrangement links TRBV6-5 to TRBJ2-1, with TRBD1 identical over 8 bases. This CDR3 region has 13 residues. Germline V CDR1 and CDR2: MNHEY, SVGAGI. The junction had 6 bases not matched to a gene; V was cut back by 5 bases and J by 9 bases.

The chain couples TRBV7-2 to TRBJ1-2; 9 nucleotides align to TRBD1. The CDR3 runs 13 residues. Germline V gives CDR1 SGHTA, CDR2 FQGNSA. The V gene end was trimmed by 6 bases and the J gene end by 8 bases; junction bases not matched to a gene: 7. The CDR3 is CASRQQGAQGYTF. The CDR3, as DNA: TGTGCCAGCAGGCAACAGGGGGCGCAAGGCTACACCTTC.

This clone was observed a handful of times. The V gene is TRBV5-4, the J gene TRBJ1-2; tentatively, D is TRBD1 (5 bases). The CDR3 length is 12 residues. Looked up from germline, CDR1 is SGHNT and CDR2 is YYREEE (reference sequence). V was clipped by 2 bases and J by 8 bases, with 10 bases between them. CDR3 loop: CASSFGGFGYTF. CDR3 in DNA: TGTGCCAGCAGCTTCGGGGGGTTCGGCTACACCTTC.

This clone was seen only a few times. The chain combines TRBV5-1 with TRBJ2-1, with D hard to call. CDR3 length: 14 residues. Deletions cut 0 bases from V and 6 bases from J, with 10 bases between. CDR1 is SGHRS, CDR2 YFSETQ, per germline. The CDR3: CASSLEPVSNEQFF. The CDR3 DNA sequence: TGCGCCAGCAGCTTGGAACCAGTAAGCAATGAGCAGTTCTTC.

This clone was counted many times. The chain has TRBV4-3 and TRBJ1-2; the match to TRBD1 covers 8 bases. The CDR3 loop spans 17 amino acids. In germline, CDR1 is LGHNA, CDR2 YSLEER. The ends lost 0 bases at V and 8 bases at J; junction bases unmatched: 14. The CDR3 here is CASSQESAGQGVAGYTF. The CDR3 DNA sequence: TGCGCCAGCAGCCAAGAATCCGCTGGACAGGGCGTGGCAGGCTACACCTTC.

This sequence joins TRBV4-2 and TRBJ2-2; weak D call: TRBD2 (5 bases). The V gene's germline CDR1 is LGHNA and CDR2 YNFKEQ. V shed 4 bases and J shed 5 bases, with 17 bases lying between them. CDR3 length: 16 amino acids. This CDR3 is CASSPHGGYSTGELFF. For the CDR3, the DNA is TGTGCCAGCAGCCCTCACGGAGGCTATTCAACCGGGGAGCTGTTTTTT.

Written as DNA, the CDR3 is TGTGCCAGCAGCGGGGGGAGGTCCGGAGATACGCAGTATTTT. This gives the protein CASSGGRSGDTQYF. The gene calls are TRBV9 and TRBJ2-3, with D possibly matching TRBD2 (6 bases). V lost 3 bases, J lost 5 bases, and 13 bases lay in between. The CDR3 is 14 residues long. Germline CDR1 reads SGDLS; CDR2 reads YYNGEE.

V is TRBV10-3 and J is TRBJ2-7; no definite D call. V lost 0 bases and J lost 3, with 9 bases in between. The CDR3 is made up of 14 amino acids. Looked up from germline, CDR1 is ENHRY and CDR2 is SYGVKD. The CDR3 loop reads CAISESTENYEQYF. In nucleotides, the CDR3 is TGTGCCATCAGTGAGTCGACGGAGAACTACGAGCAGTACTTC.

This clone was counted only a few times. The chain has TRBV7-2 and TRBJ2-2; TRBD2 is a possible D gene (6 bases). The CDR3 runs 14 residues. The germline CDR1 and CDR2 sequences are SGHTA and FQGNSA. Trimming left V 4 bases short and J 1 base short, with 7 bases between. The CDR3 region has the DNA TGTGCCAGCAGCTGGGACTGGAACACCGGGGAGCTGTTTTTT. As protein: CASSWDWNTGELFF.